Listed here are 29 T cell receptor beta chains from one sample, sequenced in a study of blood T cell repertoires in COVID-19. The repertoire was sequenced with immunoSEQ multiplex PCR; TCRdb's copy has only in-frame clones and lacks some. The repertoire has 250,000 to 300,000 clones, under 90% of them found once; the top ten carry 2.5% to 3%. Sample: peripheral blood. The receptor set was obtained from a woman aged 60-70 years with active or convalescent COVID-19.

The table lists this clone with a few counts. The chain is built from TRBV7-2 and TRBJ2-7, with 9 bases identical to TRBD2. Germline V gene data show CDR1 as SGHTA and CDR2 as FQGNSA. V lost 3 bases to trimming and J lost 1 base; unmatched junction nucleotides: 4. CDR3 length equals 15 residues. CDR3 residues: CASSLVAGESYEQYF. The CDR3 DNA sequence: TGTGCCAGCAGCTTGGTAGCGGGGGAGTCCTACGAGCAGTACTTC.

V usage is TRBV12-3 or TRBV12-4 and J usage is TRBJ2-5, with unresolved D. The V gene lost 8 bases and the J gene lost 4 bases, with 11 bases spanning the gap. The CDR3 has 12 amino acids. CDR3 bases: TGTGCCAGCGAACCGATCGGAGAGACCCAGTACTTC. This gives the protein CASEPIGETQYF.

This chain connects TRBV12-3 or TRBV12-4 to TRBJ2-2; D uncertain. V lost 3 bases and J lost 6, with 8 bases in between. The CDR3 has 13 residues. The CDR3 DNA sequence: TGTGCCAGCAGTTTCATTAGCCCCGGGGAGCTGTTTTTT. Translation: CASSFISPGELFF.

The genes are TRBV5-1 and TRBJ2-1; 11 bases are a match to TRBD2. There are 13 residues in the CDR3. Germline V lookup: CDR1 SGHRS, CDR2 YFSETQ. The CDR3 sequence is CATTSGDNNEQFF. DNA of the CDR3: TGCGCTACGACTAGCGGGGACAACAATGAGCAGTTCTTC.

This clone appeared once. The V gene is TRBV6-5, the J gene TRBJ2-7; TRBD1 might be the D (6 bases). Trimming removed 6 bases at V and 1 base at J, with 16 bases between. Germline lookup yields CDR1 MNHEY and CDR2 SVGAGI. The CDR3 consists of 15 residues. CDR3 residues: CASSRGQGGSYEQYF. DNA of the CDR3: TGTGCCAGCAGCCGGGGACAAGGGGGATCCTACGAGCAGTACTTC.

J is TRBJ2-1 and V is TRBV3-1 (or the pseudogene TRBV3-2); 12 bases align to TRBD2. J was trimmed by 15 bases and V by 1 base; bases with no gene match: 10. CDR3 length: 15 amino acids. The germline V gene encodes CDR1 LGHDT and CDR2 YNNKEL (reference sequence). Written as DNA, the CDR3 is TGTGCCAGCAGCCAAGTGGGGTCTAGCGGGGGGGCCACGTTCTTC. Translation gives CASSQVGSSGGATFF.

The rearrangement links TRBV13 to TRBJ2-4; maybe TRBD1 (6 bases). The CDR3 is 14 amino acids. Trimming took 5 bases from V and 7 from J, leaving 15 bases between them. Germline lookup yields CDR1 PRHDT and CDR2 FYEKMQ (reference sequence). The CDR3 loop reads CASSTGTMENIQYF. The CDR3 nucleotides read TGTGCCAGCAGCACCGGGACAATGGAGAACATTCAGTACTTC.

The chain joins TRBV11-1 to TRBJ1-2; 8 bases map to TRBD1. Germline V gives CDR1 SGHAT, CDR2 FQDESV (reference sequence). With V trimmed by 6 bases and J by 6 bases, 3 bases remained unmatched. CDR3 length equals 12 residues. The CDR3 region is CASRGTGHGYTF. The CDR3 bases are TGTGCCAGCAGGGGGACAGGACATGGCTACACCTTC.

V and J are TRBV10-2 and TRBJ2-1, with D unresolved. Germline V CDR1 and CDR2: WSHSY, SAAADI. CDR3 size: 12 residues. Trimming removed 3 bases at V and 16 bases at J, with 16 bases between. CDR3 residues: CASSESSLAYFF. The CDR3 coding sequence is TGCGCCAGCAGTGAATCGTCCCTGGCATATTTCTTC.

The chain is built from TRBV5-1 and TRBJ2-5; 10 nucleotides match TRBD1. CDR1 and CDR2 from the germline V gene are SGHRS and YFSETQ. The V gene end was trimmed by 4 bases and the J gene end by 4 bases; junction bases not matched to a gene: 7. This CDR3 has 15 amino acids. The CDR3 DNA is TGCGCCAGCAGCGGGACGGGACAGGGGACAGAGACCCAGTACTTC. It encodes CASSGTGQGTETQYF.

The rearrangement joins TRBV12-1 to TRBJ2-5; no DNA check was done on the table's D call, TRBD1. TRBV12-1 is a documented pseudogene. This CDR3 region has 16 residues. This CDR3 reads CASSFFDRGNEETQYF. The CDR3 DNA follows: TGTGCCAGCAGCTTTTTTGACAGGGGGAATGAAGAGACCCAGTACTTC.

This clone was observed a handful of times. The rearrangement joins TRBV10-3 to TRBJ2-5; weak D call: TRBD1 (6 bases). The V and J ends lost 10 bases and 5 bases respectively, with 23 bases between them. The CDR3 covers 15 residues. The germline gives CDR1 ENHRY, CDR2 SYGVKD. The DNA for the CDR3 is TGTGCCACTCGGGGTCAGGGGATAGCTAAGGAGACCCAGTACTTC. Translated, it gives CATRGQGIAKETQYF.

This CDR3 is CASSQGGPDTGELFF. The DNA of the CDR3 is TGCGCCAGCAGCCAGGGGGGACCCGACACCGGGGAGCTGTTTTTT. The chain employs TRBV4-1 and TRBJ2-2, with TRBD2 as a possible D gene (6 bases). Between the trimmed V and J ends, which lost 3 bases and 3 bases, there was a span of 11 bases. The V gene's germline CDR1 is MGHRA and CDR2 YSYEKL. The length of the CDR3 is 15 residues.

V gene TRBV29-1 combines with J gene TRBJ2-1, with 7 bases that match TRBD2. Germline V CDR1 and CDR2: SQVTM, ANQGSEA. This CDR3 region has 14 residues. Trimming cost V 6 bases and J 4 bases; bases outside gene matches: 9. The CDR3 DNA follows: TGCAGCGTCCGAAAGGCTAGCGGTTACAATGAGCAGTTCTTC. Protein product: CSVRKASGYNEQFF.

This clone has more than one count but fewer than ten. The chain carries TRBV18 and TRBJ2-7, with D maybe TRBD1 (6 bases). With 3 bases removed from V and 4 bases from J, the gap between germline ends came to 13 bases. Germline loops: CDR1 KGHSH, CDR2 LQKENI. CDR3 length: 14 amino acids. CDR3 coding DNA: TGTGCCAGCTCACCGGGGCAGGGGATGTACGAGCAGTACTTC. Residues: CASSPGQGMYEQYF.

The V gene is TRBV5-3, the J gene TRBJ1-1; possibly TRBD1 for D (6 bases). TRBV5-3 is identified as an open reading frame with a role that is uncertain. This CDR3 spans 14 amino acids. The V end was cut by 6 bases, the J end by 0 bases, with 12 bases between. The CDR3 sequence: CARTGQPMNTEAFF. The DNA of the CDR3 is TGTGCCAGAACAGGACAGCCCATGAACACTGAAGCTTTCTTT.

The chain combines TRBV5-1 with TRBJ2-5; TRBD2 aligns across 12 bases. CDR3 size: 17 residues. The ends lost 3 bases at V and 2 bases at J; junction bases unmatched: 8. Per the germline V gene, CDR1 is SGHRS and CDR2 is YFSETQ. In nucleotides, the CDR3 is TGCGCCAGCAGCTCCCTGACTAGCGGGGGCACACAAGAGACCCAGTACTTC. Protein sequence: CASSSLTSGGTQETQYF.

This chain joins TRBV3-1 (or the pseudogene TRBV3-2) and TRBJ2-7; 11 bases fit TRBD1. The CDR3 is 19 residues long. Germline V CDR1 and CDR2: LGHDT, YNNKEL (reference sequence). The J segment lost 6 bases and the V segment lost 5 bases, leaving 21 bases of the junction unmatched. CDR3 loop: CASSSARTGGPPGSREQYF. CDR3 DNA sequence: TGTGCCAGCAGCTCGGCACGGACAGGGGGCCCCCCGGGGTCTCGCGAGCAGTACTTC.

A single count supports this clone. V usage is TRBV2 and J usage is TRBJ1-1; 8 bases agree with TRBD1. The CDR3 has 15 residues. The V gene end was trimmed by 6 bases and the J gene end by 1 base; junction bases not matched to a gene: 7. CDR1 and CDR2 (germline): SNHLY, FYNNEI. The CDR3 DNA reads TGTGCCAGCAGCTATCCGACAGGGGAGAACACTGAAGCTTTCTTT. Encoded protein: CASSYPTGENTEAFF.

The gene calls are TRBV10-3 and TRBJ2-4; 9 positions agree with TRBD1. The CDR3 has 15 residues. V gave up 6 bases and J gave up 7 bases; unmatched junction bases: 10. Per germline, CDR1 ENHRY and CDR2 SYGVKD. CDR3 bases: TGTGCCATCAGGAGGGACCGGGACAGGGAGAACATTCAGTACTTC. Its translation is CAIRRDRDRENIQYF.

The V and J genes are TRBV19 and TRBJ1-2; D may be TRBD1 (5 bases). Trimming removed 4 bases at V and 4 bases at J, with 13 bases between. Germline-derived CDR1 and CDR2 are LNHDA and SQIVND (reference sequence). The CDR3 loop spans 14 amino acids. CDR3 nucleotide sequence: TGTGCCAGTAGTACCCAGGGAGGGCCCTATGGCTACACCTTC. Protein product: CASSTQGGPYGYTF.

The rearrangement uses TRBV5-6 and TRBJ2-7; 12 bases match TRBD1. After removal of 3 bases from V and 2 bases from J, the junction contained 0 bases not matched to a gene. This CDR3 comprises 14 residues. Germline loops: CDR1 SGHDT, CDR2 YYEEEE. Here the CDR3 DNA reads TGTGCCAGCAGCTGGGACAGGGGGCCCTACGAGCAGTACTTC. As protein: CASSWDRGPYEQYF.

The rearrangement joins TRBV12-3 or TRBV12-4 to TRBJ1-2, with D possibly TRBD1 on 6 matching bases. This CDR3 region has 13 residues. The V end was cut by 6 bases, the J end by 4 bases, with 12 bases between. CDR3 in DNA: TGTGCCAGCAGCCGGGGACACCGCTATGGCTACACCTTC. Its translation: CASSRGHRYGYTF.

This chain joins TRBV6-5 and TRBJ2-1, with a weak D call TRBD2 (5 bases). Germline V CDR1 and CDR2: MNHEY, SVGAGI. The CDR3 is made up of 14 amino acids. V lost 5 bases and J lost 8, with 16 bases in between. The CDR3 reads CASSTPPRRHEQFF. CDR3 DNA: TGTGCCAGCAGTACCCCTCCCCGGAGGCATGAGCAGTTCTTC.

The chain couples TRBV5-1 to TRBJ2-2; weak D call: TRBD2 (6 bases). Trimming removed 4 bases at V and 4 bases at J, with 8 bases between. The CDR3 consists of 13 residues. Germline-derived CDR1 and CDR2 are SGHRS and YFSETQ. The CDR3 loop reads CASSRGTTGELFF. The CDR3 DNA sequence: TGCGCCAGCAGCCGGGGGACCACCGGGGAGCTGTTTTTT.

The chain joins TRBV9 to TRBJ2-3, with D possibly matching TRBD2 (5 bases). Germline CDR1 is SGDLS and CDR2 is YYNGEE. V was pared by 0 bases and J by 1 base, with 6 bases between. The CDR3 runs to 14 residues. The DNA for the CDR3 is TGTGCCAGCAGCGTAGGGCGGGGCACAGATACGCAGTATTTT. Protein sequence: CASSVGRGTDTQYF.

The chain carries TRBV6-5 and TRBJ1-6, with D uncertain. CDR1 and CDR2 from the germline V gene are MNHEY and SVGAGI. V lost 7 bases to trimming and J lost 12 bases, with 13 bases between them. This CDR3 is 12 amino acids long. The CDR3 DNA reads TGTGCCAGCACCCAAACTATCGGACCCCTCCACTTT. It translates to CASTQTIGPLHF.

J is TRBJ1-2 and V is TRBV3-1 (or the pseudogene TRBV3-2); TRBD1 matches 7 bases. V shed 6 bases, J shed 8 bases, and the junction held 9 bases outside the gene matches. Germline V gene lookup returns CDR1 LGHDT and CDR2 YNNKEL (reference sequence). The CDR3 loop spans 13 amino acids. CDR3 residues: CASSPYQGVGYTF. The CDR3, as DNA: TGTGCCAGCAGTCCTTATCAGGGGGTCGGCTACACCTTC.

This clone occurred a few times. The V call is TRBV19, the J call TRBJ1-1, with 9 bases lining up with TRBD1. Losses at the gene ends were 6 bases for V and 5 bases for J; bases not matched to a gene: 7. The germline CDR1 and CDR2 sequences are LNHDA and SQIVND (reference sequence). CDR3 length: 14 residues. CDR3 DNA: TGTGCCAGTAGAGGAGGACAGGGGTTTACTGAAGCTTTCTTT. It translates to CASRGGQGFTEAFF.